These T cell receptor beta chains were read from a single sample in a study of blood T cell repertoires in COVID-19. This table comes from immunoSEQ multiplex PCR, and its TCRdb copy is limited to in-frame clones, with some not included. The sample holds about 250,000 clones, around 91% seen once. The sequenced sample consisted of PBMCs or T cells enriched from blood (not recorded which). These receptors were obtained from a woman between 18 and 30 years old who had recovered from COVID-19. The CDR3 runs from the conserved cysteine through the conserved F or W. D genes are given only for firm matches. A row's size may be missing; if present it is once, few, many or a size class.

. | TRBJ1-1 | . | TRBV4-1 | CASSFQSGEAFF | TGCGCCAGCAGCTTTCAAAGCGGTGAAGCTTTCTTT
TRBD1 | TRBJ2-1 | few | TRBV28 | CASSWTGFGVNEQFF | TGTGCCAGCAGCTGGACAGGGTTCGGCGTCAATGAGCAGTTCTTC
. | TRBJ1-1 | . | TRBV4-1 | CASSQVPPADRLNTEAFF | TGCGCCAGCAGCCAAGTTCCCCCTGCGGATAGACTAAACACTGAAGCTTTCTTT
TRBD2 | TRBJ2-2 | . | TRBV11-1 | CASSFGGTNTGELFF | TGTGCCAGCAGCTTCGGGGGGACGAACACCGGGGAGCTGTTTTTT
. | TRBJ1-5 | once | TRBV15 | CATSRGDRSNQPQHF | TGTGCCACCAGCAGAGGAGACAGGAGCAATCAGCCCCAGCATTTT
. | TRBJ1-5 | . | TRBV7-2 | CASSFTSNQPQHF | TGTGCCAGCAGCTTTACAAGCAATCAGCCCCAGCATTTT
TRBD1 | TRBJ1-5 | . | TRBV9 | CASSLGQDNQPQHF | TGTGCCAGCAGCCTAGGACAGGATAATCAGCCCCAGCATTTT
. | TRBJ2-5 | few | TRBV6-1 | CASSEFWGPRGETQYF | TGTGCCAGCAGTGAATTTTGGGGCCCGCGGGGCGAGACCCAGTACTTC
. | TRBJ2-7 | . | TRBV6-5 | CASSYSPVSSYEQYF | TGTGCCAGCAGTTACTCGCCGGTTAGCTCCTACGAGCAGTACTTC
. | TRBJ2-5 | . | TRBV14 | CASSQVDPGVRKTQYF | TGTGCCAGCAGCCAAGTAGATCCGGGGGTCAGGAAGACCCAGTACTTC
. | TRBJ1-1 | . | TRBV12-5 | CASGLATGFNTEAFF | TGTGCTAGTGGTTTGGCTACAGGGTTTAACACTGAAGCTTTCTTT
TRBD1 | TRBJ2-6 | . | TRBV13 | CASSLRGQGAGANVLTF | TGTGCCAGCAGCTTAAGGGGACAGGGTGCGGGGGCCAACGTCCTGACTTTC
TRBD2 | TRBJ2-5 | . | TRBV7-7 | CASSLGASGGGGETQYF | TGTGCTAGCAGCTTAGGCGCTAGCGGGGGGGGCGGTGAGACCCAGTACTTC
. | TRBJ1-2 | once | TRBV7-2 | CASSLVTFGGYTF | TGTGCCAGCAGCTTAGTTACATTTGGTGGCTACACCTTC
. | TRBJ2-7 | . | TRBV13 | CASSPDTLTYEQYF | TGTGCCAGCAGCCCGGACACCCTGACCTACGAGCAGTACTTC
. | TRBJ1-6 | . | TRBV21-1 | CASSADTPNNSPLHF | TGTGCCAGCAGCGCGGACACACCAAATAATTCACCCCTCCACTTT
. | TRBJ1-1 | . | TRBV19 | CATSRGGTEAFF | TGTGCCACCTCCCGGGGGGGGACTGAAGCTTTCTTT
. | TRBJ2-2 | . | TRBV13 | CASSPRGRLGNTGELFF | TGTGCCAGCAGCCCTAGAGGGCGACTCGGGAACACCGGGGAGCTGTTTTTT